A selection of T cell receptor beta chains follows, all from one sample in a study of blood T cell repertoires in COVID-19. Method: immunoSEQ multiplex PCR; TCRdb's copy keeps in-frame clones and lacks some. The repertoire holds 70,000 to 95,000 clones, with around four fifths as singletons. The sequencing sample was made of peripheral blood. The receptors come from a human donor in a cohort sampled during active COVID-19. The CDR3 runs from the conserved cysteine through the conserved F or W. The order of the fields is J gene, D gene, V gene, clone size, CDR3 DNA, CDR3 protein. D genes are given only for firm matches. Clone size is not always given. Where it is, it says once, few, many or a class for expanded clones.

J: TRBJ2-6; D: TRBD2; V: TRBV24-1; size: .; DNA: TGTGCCACCAGTTCCAGGGGGACTAGCGCTGGAGGGGCCAACGTCCTGACTTTC; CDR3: CATSSRGTSAGGANVLTF
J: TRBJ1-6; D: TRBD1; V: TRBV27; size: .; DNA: TGTGCCAGCGGGAGGGACAGGGGCGAGTCACCCCTCCACTTT; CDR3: CASGRDRGESPLHF
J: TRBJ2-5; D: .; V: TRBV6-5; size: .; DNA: TGTGCCAGCAGTTTCAACAGGGTAGGAGCGACCCAGTACTTC; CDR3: CASSFNRVGATQYF
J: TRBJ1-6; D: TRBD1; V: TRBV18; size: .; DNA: TGTGCCAGCTCACCCTTCAGTCGGATCGGACAGGGGGAAGGCTCCTATAATTCACCCCTCCACTTT; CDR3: CASSPFSRIGQGEGSYNSPLHF
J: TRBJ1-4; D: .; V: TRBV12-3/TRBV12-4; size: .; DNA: TGTGCCAGCTTAAGACAGGACATTGAAAAACTGTTTTTT; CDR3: CASLRQDIEKLFF
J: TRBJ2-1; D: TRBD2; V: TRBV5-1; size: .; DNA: TGCGCCAGCAGCTCGGGGGGGGCGCACGGGGCAGGGAATGAGCAGTTCTTC; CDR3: CASSSGGAHGAGNEQFF
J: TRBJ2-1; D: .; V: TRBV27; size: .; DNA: TGTGCCAGCAGTTTAATCGGGAATGAGCAGTTCTTC; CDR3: CASSLIGNEQFF
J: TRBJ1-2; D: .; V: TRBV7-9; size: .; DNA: TGTGCCAGCAGCTTAGAGCGGACGGAAGACTATGGCTACACCTTC; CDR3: CASSLERTEDYGYTF
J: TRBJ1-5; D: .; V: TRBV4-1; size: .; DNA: TGCGCCAGCAGCCCTCCAGGGCAGCCCCAGCATTTT; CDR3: CASSPPGQPQHF
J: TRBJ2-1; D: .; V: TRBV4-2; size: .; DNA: TGTGCCAGCAGCCAAGGTCGTGCTGTAGCGTTAAACGGGAATGAGCAGTTCTTC; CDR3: CASSQGRAVALNGNEQFF
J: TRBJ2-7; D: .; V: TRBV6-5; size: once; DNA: TGTGCCAGCACCCCAGGCAGTGCCTACGAGCAGTACTTC; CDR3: CASTPGSAYEQYF
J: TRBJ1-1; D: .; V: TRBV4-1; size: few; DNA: TGCGCCAGCAGCCCGACAGGTCGTGGAGCTGAAGCTTTCTTT; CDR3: CASSPTGRGAEAFF
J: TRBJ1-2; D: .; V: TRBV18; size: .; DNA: TGTGCCAGCTCCCAGAACCCGGGGGATCACTATGGCTACACCTTC; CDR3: CASSQNPGDHYGYTF
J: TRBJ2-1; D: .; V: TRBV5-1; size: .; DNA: TGCGCCAGCAGCTTGGTCGGAGAAAATGAGCAGTTCTTC; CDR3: CASSLVGENEQFF
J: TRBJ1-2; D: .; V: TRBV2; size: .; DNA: TGTGCCAGCAGTGGACAACAGGGTCCGTACACCTTC; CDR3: CASSGQQGPYTF
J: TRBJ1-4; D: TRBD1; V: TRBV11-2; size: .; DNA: TGTGCCAGCAGCCGACAGGGGCAAGGGGAAAAACTGTTTTTT; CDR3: CASSRQGQGEKLFF
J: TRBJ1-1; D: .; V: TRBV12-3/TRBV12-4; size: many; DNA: TGTGCCAGCAGGGCACAGGGCTACACTGAAGCTTTCTTT; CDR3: CASRAQGYTEAFF
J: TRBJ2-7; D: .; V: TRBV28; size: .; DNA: TGTGCCAGCAGTTCCACCTACGAGCAGTACTTC; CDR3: CASSSTYEQYF
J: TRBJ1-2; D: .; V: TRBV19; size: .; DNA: TGTGCCAGTAGTTCCGACAGAACGATCATTTATGGCTACACCTTC; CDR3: CASSSDRTIIYGYTF
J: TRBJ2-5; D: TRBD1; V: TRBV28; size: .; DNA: TGTGCCAGCAGTACAACCGGGACAGGTCGGGAGACCCAGTACTTC; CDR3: CASSTTGTGRETQYF
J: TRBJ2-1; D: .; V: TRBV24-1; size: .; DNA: TGTGCCACCAGTGAGGCAGGATCCTACAATGAGCAGTTCTTC; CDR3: CATSEAGSYNEQFF
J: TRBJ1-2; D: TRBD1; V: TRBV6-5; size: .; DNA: TGTGCCAGCACCAGATACAGGGGGCCCAACTATGGCTACACCTTC; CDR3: CASTRYRGPNYGYTF
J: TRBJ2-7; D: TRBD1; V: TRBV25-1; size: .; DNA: TGTGCCAGCAAACCGGGACAGGGGGGAAACGAGCAGTACTTC; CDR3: CASKPGQGGNEQYF
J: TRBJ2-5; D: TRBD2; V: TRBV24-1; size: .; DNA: TGTGCCACCAGTGACCCGTCCCTAGCGGGGGGCCTAGAGACCCAGTACTTC; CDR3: CATSDPSLAGGLETQYF
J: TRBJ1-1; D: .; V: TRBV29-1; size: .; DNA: TGCAGCGTCGCAATGTACGGGACTCCCGCAAACATGAACACTGAAGCTTTCTTT; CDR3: CSVAMYGTPANMNTEAFF